One sample yielded the 6 T cell receptor beta chains listed below, sequenced in a study of blood T cell repertoires in COVID-19 (dated by TCRdb to the early 2020s). Library method: the immunoSEQ multiplex PCR assay. Not all clones reach the TCRdb copy of this immuneACCESS table, which keeps in-frame sequences only. Checked studies attribute under half of the gap to unresolved V genes and leave the rest unexplained. This sample lists fewer than 500,000 clones; more than 75% were detected once. Over 0.9% of the sample goes to the ten largest clones. Sequenced material: PBMCs or T cells enriched from blood (not recorded which). These receptors originate from a woman in her 30s with acute COVID-19.

CDR3 protein: CASSGGQGPGNTIYF. The DNA of the CDR3 is TGTGCCAGCAGCGGCGGACAGGGTCCTGGAAACACCATATATTTT. This chain connects TRBV5-6 to TRBJ1-3; 8 bases match TRBD1. The CDR3 consists of 15 residues. After removal of 4 bases from V and 2 bases from J, the junction contained 5 bases not matched to a gene. Germline CDR1 SGHDT, CDR2 YYEEEE. Using reference TRBV5-6 and TRBJ1-3 for the parts outside the CDR3, the full variable domain is DAGVTQSPTHLIKTRGQQVTLRCSPKSGHDTVSWYQQALGQGPQFIFQYYEEEERQRGNFPDRFSGHQFPNYSSELNVNALLLGDSALYLCASSGGQGPGNTIYFGEGSWLTVV.

V is TRBV7-2 and J is TRBJ2-3; no definite D call. The ends were cut back, 5 bases at V and 2 bases at J, with 8 bases in the middle. CDR1 and CDR2 (germline): SGHTA, FQGNSA. This CDR3 contains 13 residues. The CDR3 sequence is CASSAKNTDTQYF. CDR3 sequence (DNA): TGTGCCAGCAGCGCGAAGAACACAGATACGCAGTATTTT.

The gene calls are TRBV7-7 and TRBJ2-2; D is perhaps TRBD2 (5 bases). The CDR3 consists of 13 residues. The germline V and J ends were trimmed by 5 bases and 5 bases, with 9 bases remaining between them. Germline V gene sequence: CDR1 SSHAT, CDR2 FNYEAQ (reference sequence). The CDR3 here is CASSIPGTGELFF. In DNA form, the CDR3 reads TGTGCCAGCAGCATTCCGGGGACCGGGGAGCTGTTTTTT.

This clone was recorded only once. This chain links TRBV19 with TRBJ1-1; 8 bases line up with TRBD1. Germline V gene lookup returns CDR1 LNHDA and CDR2 SQIVND (reference sequence). Trimming took 6 bases from V and 0 from J; bases not matched to a gene: 15. The CDR3 runs 18 residues. CDR3 in DNA: TGTGCCAGTAGGAAGAGAGGAGACAGGGGCCAGATGAACACTGAAGCTTTCTTT. Encoded protein: CASRKRGDRGQMNTEAFF. Full variable domain (remainder filled in from reference TRBV19 and TRBJ1-1): DGGITQSPKYLFRKEGQNVTLSCEQNLNHDAMYWYRQDPGQGLRLIYYSQIVNDFQKGDIAEGYSVSREKKESFPLTVTSAQKNPTAFYLCASRKRGDRGQMNTEAFFGQGTRLTVV.

V is TRBV6-5 and J is TRBJ1-2, with 8 bases fitting TRBD1. Germline V gives CDR1 MNHEY, CDR2 SVGAGI. The CDR3 is 15 residues long. J gave up 4 bases and V 2 bases, and 6 bases lay outside the gene matches. The CDR3 DNA sequence: TGTGCCAGCAGTTACGTCCAGGGGGCAGGCTATGGCTACACCTTC. Its translation: CASSYVQGAGYGYTF.

The genes are TRBV5-1 and TRBJ1-1, with TRBD1 matching 7 bases. The CDR3 sequence is 15 residues long. Germline loops: CDR1 SGHRS, CDR2 YFSETQ. The trim removed 3 bases at V and 1 base at J, leaving 6 bases unmatched. The CDR3 reads CASSYTGEWNTEAFF. The CDR3 nucleotides are TGCGCCAGCAGCTATACAGGGGAGTGGAACACTGAAGCTTTCTTT.